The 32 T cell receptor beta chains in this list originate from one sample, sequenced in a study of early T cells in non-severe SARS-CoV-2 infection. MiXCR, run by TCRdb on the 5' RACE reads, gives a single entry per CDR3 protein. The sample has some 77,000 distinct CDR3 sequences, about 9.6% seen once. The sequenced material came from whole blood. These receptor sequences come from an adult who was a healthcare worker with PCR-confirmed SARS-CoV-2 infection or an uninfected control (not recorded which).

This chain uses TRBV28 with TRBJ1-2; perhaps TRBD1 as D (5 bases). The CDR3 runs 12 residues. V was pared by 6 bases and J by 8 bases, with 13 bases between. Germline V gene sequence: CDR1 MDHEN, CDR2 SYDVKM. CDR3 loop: CASSSYEGGYTF. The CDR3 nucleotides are TGTGCCAGCAGCAGCTACGAGGGGGGCTACACCTTC.

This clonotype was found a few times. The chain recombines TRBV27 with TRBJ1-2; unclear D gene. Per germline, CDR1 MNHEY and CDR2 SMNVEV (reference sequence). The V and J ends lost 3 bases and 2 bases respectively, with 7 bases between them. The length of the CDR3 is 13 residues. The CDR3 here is CASSFSPNYGYTF. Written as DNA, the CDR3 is TGTGCCAGCAGTTTCAGTCCCAACTATGGCTACACCTTC.

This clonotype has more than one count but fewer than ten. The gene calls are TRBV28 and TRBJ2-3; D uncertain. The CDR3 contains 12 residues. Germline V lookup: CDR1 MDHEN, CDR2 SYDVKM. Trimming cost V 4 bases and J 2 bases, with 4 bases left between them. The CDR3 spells CASSSYTDTQYF. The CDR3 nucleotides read TGTGCCAGCAGTTCCTACACAGATACGCAGTATTTT.

This CDR3 is CASSFREQAYNEKLFF. CDR3 nucleotide sequence: TGCGCCAGCAGCTTTCGGGAGCAGGCCTATAATGAAAAACTGTTTTTT. This chain connects TRBV5-1 to TRBJ1-4; D ambiguous. This CDR3 contains 16 residues. V dropped 2 bases and J dropped 4 bases, with 15 bases sitting between them. From germline, CDR1 is SGHRS and CDR2 YFSETQ.

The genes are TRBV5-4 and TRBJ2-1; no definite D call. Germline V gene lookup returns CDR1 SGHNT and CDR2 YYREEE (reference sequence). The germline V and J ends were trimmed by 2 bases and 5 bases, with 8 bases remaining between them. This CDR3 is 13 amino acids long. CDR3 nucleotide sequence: TGTGCCAGCAGCTTTCCCGCAAACAATGAGCAGTTCTTC. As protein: CASSFPANNEQFF.

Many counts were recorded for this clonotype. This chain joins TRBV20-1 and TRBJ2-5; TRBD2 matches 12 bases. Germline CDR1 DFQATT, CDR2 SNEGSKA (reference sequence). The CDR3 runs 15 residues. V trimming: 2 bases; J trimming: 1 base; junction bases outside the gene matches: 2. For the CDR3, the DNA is TGCAGTGCTAGACTAGCGGGAGGGCCCCAAGAGACCCAGTACTTC. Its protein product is CSARLAGGPQETQYF.

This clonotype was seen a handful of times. CDR3 coding DNA: TGTGCCAGCAGTCTTAAACTAGCGGGAGTCGATGAGCAGTTCTTC. It codes for CASSLKLAGVDEQFF. The chain has TRBV12-3 or TRBV12-4 and TRBJ2-1; 11 nucleotides match TRBD2. After removal of 5 bases from V and 8 bases from J, the junction contained 8 bases not matched to a gene. CDR3 length equals 15 residues.

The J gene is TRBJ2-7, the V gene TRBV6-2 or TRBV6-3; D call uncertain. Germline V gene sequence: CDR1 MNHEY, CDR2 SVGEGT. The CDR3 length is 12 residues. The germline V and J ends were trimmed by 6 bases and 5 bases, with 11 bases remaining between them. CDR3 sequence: CASSPTGHEQYF. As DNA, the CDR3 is TGTGCCAGCAGCCCTACCGGCCACGAGCAGTACTTC.

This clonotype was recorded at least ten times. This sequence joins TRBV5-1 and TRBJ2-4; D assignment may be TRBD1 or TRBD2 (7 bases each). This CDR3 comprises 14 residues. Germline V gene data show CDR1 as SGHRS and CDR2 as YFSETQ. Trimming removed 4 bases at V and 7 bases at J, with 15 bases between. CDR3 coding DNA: TGCGCCAGCAGCCTAACAGGGGAGGGTAACATTCAGTACTTC. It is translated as CASSLTGEGNIQYF.

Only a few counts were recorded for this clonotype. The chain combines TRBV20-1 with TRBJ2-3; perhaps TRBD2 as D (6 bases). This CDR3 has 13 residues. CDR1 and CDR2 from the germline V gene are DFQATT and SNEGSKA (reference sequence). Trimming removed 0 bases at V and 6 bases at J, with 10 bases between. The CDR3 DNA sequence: TGCAGTGCTAGAGAATTGGGACTGGATACGCAGTATTTT. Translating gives CSARELGLDTQYF.

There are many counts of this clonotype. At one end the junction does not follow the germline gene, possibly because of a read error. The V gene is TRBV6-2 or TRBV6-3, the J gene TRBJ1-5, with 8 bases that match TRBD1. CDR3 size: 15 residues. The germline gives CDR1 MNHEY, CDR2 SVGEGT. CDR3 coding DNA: TGTGCCAGCACTATGGACAGGGCAAGCAGTCAGCCCCAGCATTTT. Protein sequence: CASTMDRASSQPQHF.

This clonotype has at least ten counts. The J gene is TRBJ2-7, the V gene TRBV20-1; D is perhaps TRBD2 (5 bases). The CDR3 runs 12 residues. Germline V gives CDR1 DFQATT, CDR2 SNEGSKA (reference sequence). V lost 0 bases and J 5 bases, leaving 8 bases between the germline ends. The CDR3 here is CSARDLEDEQYF. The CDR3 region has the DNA TGCAGTGCTAGAGATCTGGAGGACGAGCAGTACTTC.

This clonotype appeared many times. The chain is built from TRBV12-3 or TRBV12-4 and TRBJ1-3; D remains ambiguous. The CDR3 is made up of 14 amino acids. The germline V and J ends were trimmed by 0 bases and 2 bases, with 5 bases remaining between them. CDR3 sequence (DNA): TGTGCCAGCAGTTTAGCAGGAGCTGGAAACACCATATATTTT. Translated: CASSLAGAGNTIYF.

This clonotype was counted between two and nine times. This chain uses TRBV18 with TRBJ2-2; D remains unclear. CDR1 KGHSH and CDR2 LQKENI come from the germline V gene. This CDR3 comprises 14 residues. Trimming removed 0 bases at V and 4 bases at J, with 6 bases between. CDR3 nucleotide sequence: TGTGCCAGCTCACCACCGCCTAGCACCGGGGAGCTGTTTTTT. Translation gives CASSPPPSTGELFF.

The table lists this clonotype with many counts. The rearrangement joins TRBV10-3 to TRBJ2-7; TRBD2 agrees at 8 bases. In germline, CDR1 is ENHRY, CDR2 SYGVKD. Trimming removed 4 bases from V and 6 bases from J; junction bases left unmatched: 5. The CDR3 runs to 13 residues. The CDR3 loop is CAISADGRAEQYF. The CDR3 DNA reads TGTGCCATCAGTGCCGACGGGAGGGCCGAGCAGTACTTC.

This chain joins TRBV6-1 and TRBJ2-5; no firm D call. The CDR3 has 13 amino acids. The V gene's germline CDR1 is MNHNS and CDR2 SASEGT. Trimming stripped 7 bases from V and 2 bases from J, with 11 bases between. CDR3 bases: TGTGCCAGCACTCCCAGTATACAAGAGACCCAGTACTTC. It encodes CASTPSIQETQYF.

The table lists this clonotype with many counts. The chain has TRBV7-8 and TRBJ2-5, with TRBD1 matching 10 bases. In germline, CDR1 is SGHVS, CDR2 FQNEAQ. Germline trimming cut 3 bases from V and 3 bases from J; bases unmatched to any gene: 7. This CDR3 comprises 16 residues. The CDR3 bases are TGTGCCAGCAGCTTCATTAGGGGGACAGGGGAAGAGACCCAGTACTTC. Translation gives CASSFIRGTGEETQYF.

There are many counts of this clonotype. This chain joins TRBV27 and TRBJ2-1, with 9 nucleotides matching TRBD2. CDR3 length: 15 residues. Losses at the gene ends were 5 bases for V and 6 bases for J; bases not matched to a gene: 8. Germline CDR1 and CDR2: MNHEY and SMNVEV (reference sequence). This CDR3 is CASSLAGLTANEQFF. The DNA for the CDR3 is TGTGCCAGCAGTCTAGCGGGACTTACGGCCAATGAGCAGTTCTTC.

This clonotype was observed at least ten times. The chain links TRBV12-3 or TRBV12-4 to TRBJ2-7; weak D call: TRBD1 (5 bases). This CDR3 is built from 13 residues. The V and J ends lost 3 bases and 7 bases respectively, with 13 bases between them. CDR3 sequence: CASSLVQGYEQYF. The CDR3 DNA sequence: TGTGCCAGCAGTTTGGTCCAGGGTTATGAGCAGTACTTC.

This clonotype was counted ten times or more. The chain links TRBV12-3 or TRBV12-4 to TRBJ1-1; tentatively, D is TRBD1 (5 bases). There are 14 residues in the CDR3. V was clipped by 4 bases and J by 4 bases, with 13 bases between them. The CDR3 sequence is CASSSTGQGTEAFF. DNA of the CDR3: TGTGCCAGCAGTTCCACCGGACAAGGCACTGAAGCTTTCTTT.

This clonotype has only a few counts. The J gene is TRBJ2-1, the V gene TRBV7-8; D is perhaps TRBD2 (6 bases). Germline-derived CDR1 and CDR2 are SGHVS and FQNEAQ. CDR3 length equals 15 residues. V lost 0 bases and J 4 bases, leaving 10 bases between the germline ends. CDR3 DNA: TGTGCCAGCAGCTTAGCGGGGAGGACATACAATGAGCAGTTCTTC. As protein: CASSLAGRTYNEQFF.

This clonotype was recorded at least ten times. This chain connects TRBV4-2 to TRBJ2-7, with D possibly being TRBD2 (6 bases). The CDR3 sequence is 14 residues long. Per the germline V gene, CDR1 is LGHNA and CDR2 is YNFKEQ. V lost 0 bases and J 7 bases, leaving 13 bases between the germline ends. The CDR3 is CASSQDGERVEQYF. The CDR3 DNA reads TGTGCCAGCAGCCAAGATGGAGAGCGGGTGGAGCAGTACTTC.

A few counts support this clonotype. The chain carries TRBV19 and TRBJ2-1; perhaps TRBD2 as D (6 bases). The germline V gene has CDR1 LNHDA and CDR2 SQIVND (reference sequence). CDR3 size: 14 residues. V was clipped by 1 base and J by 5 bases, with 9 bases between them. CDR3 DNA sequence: TGTGCCAGTAGTATAGCGGGAGCCAACAATGAGCAGTTCTTC. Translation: CASSIAGANNEQFF.

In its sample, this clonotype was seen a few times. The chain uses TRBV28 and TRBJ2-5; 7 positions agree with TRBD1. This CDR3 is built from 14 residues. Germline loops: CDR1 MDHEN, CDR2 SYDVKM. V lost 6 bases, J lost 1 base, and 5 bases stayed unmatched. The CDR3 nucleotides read TGTGCCAGCAGCCGAGGGACAGCCCAAGAGACCCAGTACTTC. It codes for CASSRGTAQETQYF.

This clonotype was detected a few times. The CDR3 spells CASSWGRRLANGELFF. As DNA, the CDR3 is TGTGCCAGCAGCTGGGGGCGTCGACTAGCAAACGGGGAGCTGTTTTTT. The rearrangement links TRBV5-4 to TRBJ2-2, with TRBD2 as a possible D gene (7 bases). Germline assignment: CDR1 SGHNT and CDR2 YYREEE (reference sequence). The CDR3 consists of 16 residues. V lost 3 bases and J 7 bases, leaving 19 bases between the germline ends.

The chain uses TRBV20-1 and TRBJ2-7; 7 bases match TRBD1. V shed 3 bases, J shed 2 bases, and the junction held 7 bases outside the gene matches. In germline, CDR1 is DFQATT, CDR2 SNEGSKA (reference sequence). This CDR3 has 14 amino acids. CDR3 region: CSARNRGIPYEQYF. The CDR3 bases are TGCAGTGCTAGGAACAGGGGCATACCCTACGAGCAGTACTTC.

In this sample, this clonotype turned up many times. CDR3 bases: TGTGCCAGCAGTCCCCCCGCGGGAGACCGCCATGAGCAGTTCTTC. This translates into CASSPPAGDRHEQFF. This chain connects TRBV28 to TRBJ2-1; 7 positions agree with TRBD2. The trim removed 5 bases at V and 8 bases at J, leaving 12 bases unmatched. The germline V gene has CDR1 MDHEN and CDR2 SYDVKM. The CDR3 extends over 15 amino acids.

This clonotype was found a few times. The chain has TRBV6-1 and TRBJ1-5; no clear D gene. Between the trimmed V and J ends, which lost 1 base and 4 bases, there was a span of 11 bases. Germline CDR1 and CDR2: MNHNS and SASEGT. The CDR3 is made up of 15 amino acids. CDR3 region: CASSEGGSLNQPQHF. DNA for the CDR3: TGTGCCAGCAGTGAAGGAGGCAGCCTAAATCAGCCCCAGCATTTT.

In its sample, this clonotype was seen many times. In DNA, the CDR3 is TGCGCCAGCAGCTTGGGACAGGCGTCCACTGAAGCTTTCTTT. Protein sequence: CASSLGQASTEAFF. The rearrangement uses TRBV5-1 and TRBJ1-1; D may be TRBD1 (6 bases). Trimming removed 0 bases from V and 4 bases from J, with 10 bases in between. Germline loops: CDR1 SGHRS, CDR2 YFSETQ. The CDR3 is made up of 14 amino acids.

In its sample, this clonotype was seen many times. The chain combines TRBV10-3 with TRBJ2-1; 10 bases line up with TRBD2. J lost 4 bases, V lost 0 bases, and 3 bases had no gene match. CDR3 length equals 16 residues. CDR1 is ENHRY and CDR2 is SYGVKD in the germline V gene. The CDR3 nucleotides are TGTGCCATCAGTGAGTCTTGGACTAGCGGATACAATGAGCAGTTCTTC. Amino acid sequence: CAISESWTSGYNEQFF.

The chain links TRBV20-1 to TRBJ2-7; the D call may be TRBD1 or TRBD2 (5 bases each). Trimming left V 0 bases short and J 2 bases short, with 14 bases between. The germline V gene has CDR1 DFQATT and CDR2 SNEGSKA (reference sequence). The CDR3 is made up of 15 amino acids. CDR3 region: CSARDGLGRTYEQYF. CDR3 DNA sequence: TGCAGTGCTAGAGACGGACTGGGGCGAACCTACGAGCAGTACTTC.

DNA of the CDR3: TGTGCCAGCAGAACCGGGTGGAACACCGGGGAGCTGTTTTTT. It yields the protein CASRTGWNTGELFF. The rearrangement joins TRBV6-2 or TRBV6-3 to TRBJ2-2, with no clear D. CDR1 MNHEY and CDR2 SVGEGT come from the germline V gene. Trimming took off 6 bases at V and 1 base at J, with 9 bases between the two ends. This CDR3 spans 14 amino acids.